These 26 T cell receptor beta chains originate from one sample sequenced in a study of blood T cell repertoires in COVID-19. Using immunoSEQ multiplex PCR, the repertoire was profiled, and TCRdb retains in-frame clones only, with some absent. Counted here are some 120,000 clones, less than 90% occurring once; the ten biggest clones make up roughly an eighth. The sequenced material came from peripheral blood. The source of these receptors is a woman aged 25 to 39 who had recovered from COVID-19.

The chain links TRBV2 to TRBJ1-5, with D uncertain. The CDR3 covers 15 residues. Germline V gene data show CDR1 as SNHLY and CDR2 as FYNNEI. Deletions cut 6 bases from V and 5 bases from J, with 17 bases between. CDR3 in amino acids: CASRGSEEWDQPQHF. Written as DNA, the CDR3 is TGTGCCAGCAGGGGGTCGGAGGAGTGGGATCAGCCCCAGCATTTT.

The chain has TRBV5-1 and TRBJ1-1; 12 bases fit TRBD1. Looked up from germline, CDR1 is SGHRS and CDR2 is YFSETQ. The junction had 15 bases not matched to a gene; V was cut back by 5 bases and J by 7 bases. This CDR3 is 17 amino acids long. CDR3: CASRTEGDRGRGDEAFF. In DNA, the CDR3 is TGCGCCAGCAGGACCGAGGGGGACAGGGGGCGAGGGGATGAAGCTTTCTTT.

The chain is built from TRBV29-1 and TRBJ2-1; 8 bases map to TRBD1. Unmatched junction bases numbered 8, after V lost 8 bases and J lost 8 bases. CDR3 size: 12 residues. Germline loops: CDR1 SQVTM, CDR2 ANQGSEA. The DNA of the CDR3 is TGCAGCCACGACAGGGGAGCACATGAGCAGTTCTTC. Translating gives CSHDRGAHEQFF.

Only a few counts were recorded for this clone. The CDR3 bases are TGTGCCAGCAGTGCCCGACAGGGGGCTGCCTATGGCTACACCTTC. Its translation is CASSARQGAAYGYTF. The genes are TRBV27 and TRBJ1-2; 10 nucleotides agree with TRBD1. The J segment lost 4 bases and the V segment lost 5 bases, leaving 7 bases of the junction unmatched. CDR1 is MNHEY, CDR2 SMNVEV, per germline (reference sequence). CDR3 length equals 15 residues.

This clone was counted a few times. The gene calls are TRBV6-2 or TRBV6-3 and TRBJ1-4; TRBD1 might be the D (6 bases). The V gene lost 5 bases and the J gene lost 6 bases, with 10 bases spanning the gap. The CDR3 runs 13 residues. The germline gives CDR1 MNHEY, CDR2 SVGEGT. DNA of the CDR3: TGTGCCAGCAGTCGGGACAAGGATGAAAAACTGTTTTTT. It specifies CASSRDKDEKLFF.

This chain uses TRBV6-2 or TRBV6-3 with TRBJ1-2; no firm D call. The CDR3 runs to 15 residues. Trimming removed 1 base from V and 2 bases from J, with 11 bases in between. Germline assignment: CDR1 MNHEY and CDR2 SVGEGT. CDR3 protein: CASSYFISGNYGYTF. The CDR3 DNA is TGTGCCAGCAGTTACTTCATCTCAGGAAACTATGGCTACACCTTC.

This rearrangement joins TRBV29-1 to TRBJ2-1, with D unresolved. There are 14 residues in the CDR3. Germline loops: CDR1 SQVTM, CDR2 ANQGSEA. Trimming removed 5 bases at V and 0 bases at J, with 11 bases between. The CDR3 region has the DNA TGCAGCGTTCAGAACCCCGTCTCCTACAATGAGCAGTTCTTC. Its translation: CSVQNPVSYNEQFF.

This chain connects TRBV29-1 to TRBJ2-1; 10 nucleotides match TRBD2. The CDR3 extends over 14 amino acids. The germline V gene has CDR1 SQVTM and CDR2 ANQGSEA. Trimming at V came to 3 bases and at J to 6 bases, leaving 5 bases not matched to a gene. The CDR3 reads CSVDGGLAANEQFF. The DNA for the CDR3 is TGCAGCGTTGATGGAGGACTAGCGGCCAATGAGCAGTTCTTC.

The chain has TRBV12-3 or TRBV12-4 and TRBJ2-7; TRBD2 agrees at 10 bases. The length of the CDR3 is 13 residues. Losses at the gene ends were 7 bases for V and 5 bases for J; bases not matched to a gene: 5. CDR3 sequence: CASKTSGVDEQYF. In DNA form, the CDR3 reads TGTGCCAGCAAAACTAGCGGGGTTGACGAGCAGTACTTC.

The chain carries TRBV6-5 and TRBJ2-1; 8 bases agree with TRBD2. Germline lookup yields CDR1 MNHEY and CDR2 SVGAGI. The V and J ends lost 7 bases and 3 bases, in that order; junction bases with no gene match: 5. This CDR3 is built from 14 residues. In nucleotides, the CDR3 is TGTGCCAGCAAGGATAGCGGGGTCTACAATGAGCAGTTCTTC. Translated, it gives CASKDSGVYNEQFF.

The rearrangement links TRBV28 to TRBJ2-4, with a weak D call TRBD2 (6 bases). The CDR3 length is 16 residues. V was clipped by 4 bases and J by 8 bases, with 21 bases between them. The germline CDR1 and CDR2 sequences are MDHEN and SYDVKM. The CDR3 DNA reads TGTGCCAGCAGTTCCCCCCTCTCTGGGACGGGGGACATTCAGTACTTC. Its translation: CASSSPLSGTGDIQYF.

The rearrangement joins TRBV5-6 to TRBJ2-5, with TRBD1 matching 7 bases. This CDR3 comprises 14 residues. Germline V CDR1 and CDR2: SGHDT, YYEEEE. The ends lost 4 bases at V and 4 bases at J; junction bases unmatched: 7. The chain's CDR3 is CASSPTGEGETQYF. DNA of the CDR3: TGTGCCAGCAGCCCAACAGGGGAAGGAGAGACCCAGTACTTC.

The chain links TRBV19 to TRBJ1-5; D is undetermined. The CDR3 totals 13 residues. Germline-derived CDR1 and CDR2 are LNHDA and SQIVND (reference sequence). V dropped 4 bases and J dropped 4 bases, with 8 bases sitting between them. Written as DNA, the CDR3 is TGTGCCAGTAGTAACGGGTGGAATCAGCCCCAGCATTTT. Translated: CASSNGWNQPQHF. Based on the CDR3 plus reference TRBV19 and TRBJ1-5, the full variable domain is DGGITQSPKYLFRKEGQNVTLSCEQNLNHDAMYWYRQDPGQGLRLIYYSQIVNDFQKGDIAEGYSVSREKKESFPLTVTSAQKNPTAFYLCASSNGWNQPQHFGDGTRLSIL.

The chain couples TRBV4-1 to TRBJ2-1; tentative D call: TRBD2 (6 bases). Germline values: CDR1 MGHRA, CDR2 YSYEKL. V lost 3 bases and J lost 8, with 11 bases in between. The CDR3 is 13 amino acids. The CDR3 sequence: CASSHRDSYEQFF. The CDR3 bases are TGCGCCAGCAGCCACCGGGACTCCTATGAGCAGTTCTTC.

V is TRBV7-6 and J is TRBJ2-7, with 14 bases fitting TRBD2. The length of the CDR3 is 19 residues. V lost 1 base to trimming and J lost 1 base; unmatched junction nucleotides: 9. Germline CDR1 is SGHVS and CDR2 is FNYEAQ. CDR3 loop: CASSLGPGTSGGRSYEQYF. The CDR3 DNA reads TGTGCCAGCAGCTTAGGCCCCGGGACTAGCGGGGGCCGGTCCTACGAGCAGTACTTC.

For this clone: One end of the junction fails to match germline, which may point to a read error. V and J are TRBV7-7 and TRBJ2-2; TRBD1 agrees at 9 bases. Germline V gene lookup returns CDR1 SSHAT and CDR2 FNYEAQ (reference sequence). The CDR3 is 17 amino acids. CDR3 coding DNA: TGTGCTAGCAGCTCCGCCACGACAGGGGGGGGCACCGGGGAGCTGTTTTTT. This encodes CASSSATTGGGTGELFF.

The CDR3 region has the DNA TGTGCCAGCAGCTTCAGGACAGGGTCCTCGGCTGAGCAGTTCTTC. Its translation is CASSFRTGSSAEQFF. The chain carries TRBV11-1 and TRBJ2-1; TRBD1 aligns across 8 bases. With 3 bases clipped from V and 9 bases from J, the junction kept 10 bases outside the gene matches. This CDR3 has 15 residues. From germline, CDR1 is SGHAT and CDR2 FQDESV (reference sequence).

V usage is TRBV3-1 (or the pseudogene TRBV3-2) and J usage is TRBJ2-5, with 9 bases aligning to TRBD2. The CDR3 has 17 residues. Per germline, CDR1 LGHDT and CDR2 YNNKEL (reference sequence). The trim removed 1 base at V and 5 bases at J, leaving 11 bases unmatched. CDR3 region: CASSQARGGRAFETQYF. CDR3 nucleotides: TGTGCCAGCAGCCAAGCGAGGGGCGGGAGGGCCTTCGAGACCCAGTACTTC.

There are a few counts of this clone. The rearrangement uses TRBV6-1 and TRBJ2-1; 7 nucleotides align to TRBD1. CDR1 is MNHNS and CDR2 is SASEGT in the germline V gene. The V and J ends lost 3 bases and 1 base, in that order; junction bases with no gene match: 6. This CDR3 has 16 amino acids. DNA for the CDR3: TGTGCCAGCAGTGACCTAGCAGGGGGATCCTACAATGAGCAGTTCTTC. It specifies CASSDLAGGSYNEQFF.

The V call is TRBV3-1 (or the pseudogene TRBV3-2), the J call TRBJ2-3, with 16 bases that match TRBD2. Germline V gene lookup returns CDR1 LGHDT and CDR2 YNNKEL (reference sequence). The length of the CDR3 is 16 residues. The V and J ends lost 3 bases and 9 bases, in that order; junction bases with no gene match: 6. In nucleotides, the CDR3 is TGTGCCAGCAGCCAGGGGACTAGCGGGAGGGGGTACACGCAGTATTTT. The encoded protein is CASSQGTSGRGYTQYF.

The gene calls are TRBV13 and TRBJ1-1, with a weak D call TRBD1 (6 bases). Germline V gene data show CDR1 as PRHDT and CDR2 as FYEKMQ (reference sequence). The CDR3 consists of 13 residues. Trimming cost V 5 bases and J 2 bases, with 9 bases left between them. CDR3 sequence reads: CASSLDSNTEAFF. CDR3 nucleotide sequence: TGTGCCAGCAGCCTGGACAGTAACACTGAAGCTTTCTTT.

The chain employs TRBV7-3 and TRBJ1-1, with TRBD1 matching 8 bases. V lost 3 bases to trimming and J lost 4 bases; unmatched junction nucleotides: 4. This CDR3 spans 14 amino acids. CDR1 and CDR2 (germline): SGHTA, FQGTGA. This CDR3 reads CASSFSDRGTEAFF. The CDR3 nucleotides read TGTGCCAGCAGCTTCTCCGACAGGGGCACTGAAGCTTTCTTT.

By sample fraction, this clone is medium-sized. The gene calls are TRBV7-3 and TRBJ1-2, with D tentatively TRBD1 (6 bases). The germline gives CDR1 SGHTA, CDR2 FQGTGA. The length of the CDR3 is 12 residues. Deletions cut 5 bases from V and 7 bases from J, with 11 bases between. The CDR3 DNA follows: TGTGCCAGCAGCCAATCAGGGGTTGGCTACACCTTC. This gives the protein CASSQSGVGYTF.

The gene calls are TRBV6-5 and TRBJ1-2; 7 nucleotides align to TRBD1. CDR1 is MNHEY, CDR2 SVGAGI, per germline. Trimming removed 6 bases from V and 8 bases from J; junction bases left unmatched: 12. This CDR3 region has 14 residues. CDR3 sequence (DNA): TGTGCCAGCAGCCGGGACAGAGTTTGGGAGGGCTACACCTTC. Its translation: CASSRDRVWEGYTF.

The chain is built from TRBV10-3 and TRBJ2-2; D might be TRBD1 (5 bases). Per the germline V gene, CDR1 is ENHRY and CDR2 is SYGVKD. There are 15 residues in the CDR3. V lost 8 bases and J 5 bases, leaving 18 bases between the germline ends. CDR3 amino acids: CAIGPQGSGTGELFF. The DNA of the CDR3 is TGTGCCATCGGTCCCCAGGGATCAGGAACCGGGGAGCTGTTTTTT.

V and J are TRBV5-4 and TRBJ2-2, with 9 bases identical to TRBD1. The V gene end was trimmed by 0 bases and the J gene end by 5 bases; junction bases not matched to a gene: 2. CDR3 length: 15 amino acids. Germline V lookup: CDR1 SGHNT, CDR2 YYREEE (reference sequence). The chain's CDR3 is CASSLDRGLTGELFF. CDR3 nucleotide sequence: TGTGCCAGCAGCTTGGACAGGGGGCTGACCGGGGAGCTGTTTTTT.